This T cell receptor beta chain came from a study of regulatory T cells in long-lasting Graves disease. Overall study: Antithyroid drugs had been given to newly diagnosed Graves' patients for under 3 months.

The CDR3 length is 16 residues. V lost 6 bases to trimming and J lost 7 bases; unmatched junction nucleotides: 9. The germline gives CDR1 MNHNS, CDR2 SASEGT. This clonotype was seen repeatedly, ten times or more. Antigen unknown. Regarding time point: newly diagnosed GD, antithyroid drugs for less than 3 months. PBMCs provided the RNA from which the TCR library was made. Building of the TCR beta libraries involved iRepertoire HTBI primers and Arm-PCR of CDR3 regions. Original methodology: Sample data revealed approximately 56 TRBV and 14 TRBJ segments. Each CDR3 protein is one row after TCRdb ran MiXCR on the multiplex PCR reads. These V and J calls originate from TCRdb's pipeline instead of the authors' own analysis. The data contain approximately 230,000 distinct CDR3 sequences, approximately 20% of them singletons. Whole-study findings and limits: There were preferences for TRBV28, TRBJ1-2 and TRBJ2-5 in persistent disease. Persistent patients shared 2,500 to 3,000 public clonotypes among themselves. Newly diagnosed patients shared fewer, at roughly 900.

The sequenced sample was peripheral blood mononuclear cells (PBMCs), obtained at new diagnosis, from a patient treated with antithyroid drugs. The genes are TRBV6-1 and TRBJ2-2; 12 nucleotides match TRBD2. This receptor was obtained from a female donor with Graves disease. The chain's CDR3 is CASSATSGSSGGELFF. In DNA form, the CDR3 reads TGTGCCAGCAGCGCGACTAGCGGGAGCTCGGGCGGGGAGCTGTTTTTT.